A single sample gave rise to the 5 T cell receptor beta chains below, sequenced in a study of control samples from healthy donors and cancer patients. Using immunoSEQ multiplex PCR, the repertoire was profiled, and TCRdb retains in-frame clones only, with some absent. Among roughly 100,000 clones, roughly 85% were seen once, and the ten largest hold about 13%. The sequencing input was blood. These receptors originate from a woman between 45 and 65 years old in good health.

This sequence joins TRBV28 and TRBJ1-1; 7 bases are shared with TRBD1. V trimming: 3 bases; J trimming: 2 bases; junction bases outside the gene matches: 6. CDR3 length: 15 residues. The germline V gene has CDR1 MDHEN and CDR2 SYDVKM. CDR3 protein: CASSFEGTVNTEAFF. The DNA for the CDR3 is TGTGCCAGCAGTTTCGAGGGGACAGTTAACACTGAAGCTTTCTTT.

The genes are TRBV18 and TRBJ1-5; 8 nucleotides line up with TRBD1. The CDR3 is made up of 14 amino acids. The ends lost 6 bases at V and 4 bases at J; junction bases unmatched: 5. CDR1 is KGHSH and CDR2 is LQKENI in the germline V gene. CDR3 sequence (DNA): TGTGCCAGCTCGGCAGGGGGCCGTAATCAGCCCCAGCATTTT. This translates into CASSAGGRNQPQHF.

The chain is built from TRBV6-2 or TRBV6-3 and TRBJ2-3; D is unclear. The CDR3 is 15 amino acids. The germline V and J ends were trimmed by 2 bases and 1 base, with 10 bases remaining between them. Looked up from germline, CDR1 is MNHEY and CDR2 is SVGEGT. The CDR3 loop is CASSYRQGGTDTQYF. The CDR3 region has the DNA TGTGCCAGCAGTTACCGTCAAGGCGGCACAGATACGCAGTATTTT.

The J gene is TRBJ2-7, the V gene TRBV14; D remains unclear. V gave up 4 bases and J gave up 0 bases, with 1 base separating them. The germline V gene encodes CDR1 SGHDN and CDR2 FVKESK. The CDR3 is 11 amino acids. The CDR3, as DNA: TGTGCCAGCAGCCGCTCCTACGAGCAGTACTTC. The encoded protein is CASSRSYEQYF.

The chain links TRBV6-1 to TRBJ1-3; 7 positions agree with TRBD1. The CDR3 is 16 amino acids. The junction had 10 bases not matched to a gene; V was cut back by 4 bases and J by 4 bases. Germline lookup yields CDR1 MNHNS and CDR2 SASEGT. Here the CDR3 reads CASSGRGQRWGNTIYF. Here the CDR3 DNA reads TGTGCCAGCAGTGGGAGGGGACAGCGCTGGGGAAACACCATATATTTT.